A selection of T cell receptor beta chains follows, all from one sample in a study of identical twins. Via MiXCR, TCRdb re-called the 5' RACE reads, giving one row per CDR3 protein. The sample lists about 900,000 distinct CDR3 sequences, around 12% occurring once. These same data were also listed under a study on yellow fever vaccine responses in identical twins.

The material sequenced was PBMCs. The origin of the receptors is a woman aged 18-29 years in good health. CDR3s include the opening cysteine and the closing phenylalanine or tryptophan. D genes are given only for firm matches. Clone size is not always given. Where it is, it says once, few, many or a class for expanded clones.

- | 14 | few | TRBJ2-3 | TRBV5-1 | CASSLWDLSDTQYF | TGCGCCAGCAGCCTTTGGGACTTATCAGATACGCAGTATTTT
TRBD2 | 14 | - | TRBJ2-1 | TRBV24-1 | CATSVAGGYNEQFF | TGTGCCACCAGTGTCGCGGGGGGATACAATGAGCAGTTCTTC
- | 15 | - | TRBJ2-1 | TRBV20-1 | CSARDLGGAVNEQFF | TGCAGTGCTAGAGATTTAGGGGGAGCGGTGAATGAGCAGTTCTTC
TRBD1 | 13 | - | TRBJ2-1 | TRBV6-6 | CATSDRVHNEQFF | TGTGCCACCTCGGACAGGGTTCACAATGAGCAGTTCTTC
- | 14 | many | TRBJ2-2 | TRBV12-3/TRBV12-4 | CASSLTGYTGELFF | TGTGCCAGCAGTTTAACCGGGTACACCGGGGAGCTGTTTTTT
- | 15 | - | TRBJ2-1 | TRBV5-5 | CASSLMGGLGNEQFF | TGTGCCAGCAGCTTGATGGGGGGACTGGGCAATGAGCAGTTCTTC
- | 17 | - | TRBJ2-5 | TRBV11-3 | CASTPIYGRRFQETQYF | TGTGCCAGCACCCCCATTTACGGTCGGAGATTCCAAGAGACCCAGTACTTC
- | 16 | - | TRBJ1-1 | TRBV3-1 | CASSQETQGWWTEAFF | TGTGCCAGCAGCCAAGAGACGCAGGGCTGGTGGACTGAAGCTTTCTTT
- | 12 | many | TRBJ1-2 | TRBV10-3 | CAISPDGYGYTF | TGTGCCATCAGTCCGGACGGGTATGGCTACACCTTC
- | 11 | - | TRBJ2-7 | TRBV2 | CASSGTTSFRF | TGTGCCAGCAGTGGGACAACATCCTTTCGGTTC
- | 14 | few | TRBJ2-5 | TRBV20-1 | CSARVLGGPETQYF | TGCAGTGCTAGAGTCCTCGGGGGGCCAGAGACCCAGTACTTC
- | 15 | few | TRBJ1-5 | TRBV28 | CASRLQDLSNQPQHF | TGTGCCAGCAGGCTACAGGACCTTAGCAATCAGCCCCAGCATTTT
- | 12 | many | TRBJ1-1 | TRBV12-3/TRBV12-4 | CASSLGVVQAFF | TGTGCCAGCAGTTTAGGGGTGGTGCAGGCTTTCTTT
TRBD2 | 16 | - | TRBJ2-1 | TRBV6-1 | CASSERRSSGINEQFF | TGTGCCAGCAGTGAAAGGAGGTCTAGCGGGATAAATGAGCAGTTCTTC
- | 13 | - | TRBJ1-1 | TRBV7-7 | CASSLVPESEAFF | TGTGCCAGCAGCTTAGTCCCCGAGAGTGAAGCTTTCTTT
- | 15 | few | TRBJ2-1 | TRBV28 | CASSRREFGSHEQFF | TGTGCCAGCAGCCGCCGGGAATTCGGATCCCATGAGCAGTTCTTC
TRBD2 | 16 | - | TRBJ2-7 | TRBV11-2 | CASSPLPSGRVGEQYF | TGTGCCAGCAGCCCACTACCTAGCGGGAGGGTAGGTGAGCAGTACTTC
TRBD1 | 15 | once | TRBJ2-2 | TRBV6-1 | CASRTGQGASGELFF | TGTGCCAGCCGAACAGGACAGGGGGCGTCCGGGGAGCTGTTTTTT
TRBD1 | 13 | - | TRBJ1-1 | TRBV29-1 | CSVAQQGHTEAFF | TGCAGCGTAGCTCAACAGGGGCACACTGAAGCTTTCTTT
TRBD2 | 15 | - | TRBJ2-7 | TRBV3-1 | CASSQDTSVFYEQYF | TGTGCCAGCAGCCAAGACACTAGCGTTTTCTACGAGCAGTACTTC
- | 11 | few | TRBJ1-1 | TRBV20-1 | CSAPKETEAFF | TGCAGTGCCCCGAAAGAGACTGAAGCTTTCTTT
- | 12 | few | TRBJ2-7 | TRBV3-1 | CASSQYHYEQYF | TGTGCCAGCAGCCAATACCACTACGAGCAGTACTTC
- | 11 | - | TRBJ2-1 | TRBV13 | CASSFMGEQFF | TGTGCCAGCAGCTTCATGGGTGAGCAGTTCTTC
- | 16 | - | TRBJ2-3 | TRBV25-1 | CASSDAPRGRSDTQYF | TGTGCCAGCAGTGACGCCCCCCGGGGCAGATCAGATACACAGTATTTT
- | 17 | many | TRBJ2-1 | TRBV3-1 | CASSSGTPRGGYNEQFF | TGTGCCAGCAGCTCGGGTACCCCCAGGGGCGGCTACAATGAGCAGTTCTTC
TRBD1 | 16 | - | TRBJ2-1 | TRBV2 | CASRLTGGSSYNEQFF | TGTGCCAGCAGGCTTACAGGGGGGAGCTCCTACAATGAGCAGTTCTTC
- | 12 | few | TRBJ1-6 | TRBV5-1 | CASSLGTAPLHF | TGCGCCAGCAGCTTGGGGACGGCACCCCTCCACTTT
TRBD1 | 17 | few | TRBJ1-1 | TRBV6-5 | CASSYSRPGQLNTEAFF | TGTGCCAGCAGTTACTCGAGGCCGGGACAGTTGAACACTGAAGCTTTCTTT
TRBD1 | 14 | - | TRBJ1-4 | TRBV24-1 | CATSDQGQGGKLFF | TGTGCCACCAGTGATCAAGGACAGGGTGGGAAACTGTTTTTT
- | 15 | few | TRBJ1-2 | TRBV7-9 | CASSQERSRDYGYTF | TGTGCCAGCAGCCAGGAGAGGTCTAGGGACTATGGCTACACCTTC
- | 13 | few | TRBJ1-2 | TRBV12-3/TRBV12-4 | CASSFGDTNGYTF | TGTGCCAGCAGTTTTGGTGACACGAATGGCTACACCTTC
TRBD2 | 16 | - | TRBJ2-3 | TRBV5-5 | CASSLSKIAGTDTQYF | TGTGCCAGCAGCTTGTCGAAGATAGCGGGAACAGATACGCAGTATTTT
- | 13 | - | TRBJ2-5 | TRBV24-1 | CATSEDSSWIQYF | TGTGCCACCAGTGAGGACAGTTCGTGGATCCAGTACTTC
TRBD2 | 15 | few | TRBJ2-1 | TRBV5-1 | CASSLWGGSSNEQFF | TGCGCCAGCAGCTTGTGGGGGGGGAGTAGCAATGAGCAGTTCTTC
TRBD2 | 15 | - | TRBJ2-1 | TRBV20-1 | CSASSGTSGSNEQFF | TGCAGTGCTAGCTCCGGGACTAGCGGGAGCAATGAGCAGTTCTTC
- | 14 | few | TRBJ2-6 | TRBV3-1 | CASSLGTGANVLTF | TGTGCCAGCAGCCTGGGCACCGGGGCCAACGTCCTGACTTTC
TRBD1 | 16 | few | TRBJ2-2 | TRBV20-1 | CSASPTGVIYTGELFF | TGCAGTGCCAGCCCGACAGGGGTAATTTACACCGGGGAGCTGTTTTTT
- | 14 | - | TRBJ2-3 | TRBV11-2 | CASNRAGDTDTQYF | TGTGCCAGCAATCGGGCAGGGGACACAGATACGCAGTATTTT
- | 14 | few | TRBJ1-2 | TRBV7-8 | CASSLERGGYGYTF | TGTGCCAGCAGCTTAGAAAGGGGAGGCTATGGCTACACCTTC
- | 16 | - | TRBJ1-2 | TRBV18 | CASSPPSDLNVYGYTF | TGTGCCAGCTCACCACCCTCGGACTTGAACGTCTATGGCTACACCTTC
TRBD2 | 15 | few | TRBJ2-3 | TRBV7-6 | CASSRPAGATDTQYF | TGTGCCAGCAGCCGCCCAGCGGGAGCCACAGATACGCAGTATTTT
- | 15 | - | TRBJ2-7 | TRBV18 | CASSPYTGTTYEQYF | TGTGCCAGCTCACCTTACACCGGGACAACCTACGAGCAGTACTTC
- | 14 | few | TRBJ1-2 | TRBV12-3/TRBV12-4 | CASSPGQKNYGYTF | TGTGCCAGCAGCCCAGGACAGAAAAACTATGGCTACACCTTC
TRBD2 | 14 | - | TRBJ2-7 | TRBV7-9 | CASSLSGTTLEQYF | TGTGCCAGCAGCCTGAGCGGGACCACTTTGGAGCAGTACTTC
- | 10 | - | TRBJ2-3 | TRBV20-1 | CSALRDTQYF | TGCAGTGCCCTCCGGGATACGCAGTATTTT
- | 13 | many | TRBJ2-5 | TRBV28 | CASSFGNQETQYF | TGTGCCAGCAGTTTTGGCAACCAAGAGACCCAGTACTTC
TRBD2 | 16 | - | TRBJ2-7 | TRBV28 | CASSFYAASGSYEQYF | TGTGCCAGCAGTTTCTACGCGGCTAGCGGATCGTACGAGCAGTACTTC
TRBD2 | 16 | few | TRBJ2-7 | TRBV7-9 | CASSLATSGRVYEQYF | TGTGCCAGCAGCTTAGCGACTAGCGGGAGGGTCTACGAGCAGTACTTC
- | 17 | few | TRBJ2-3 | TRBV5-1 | CASSLGLGAAPTDTQYF | TGCGCCAGCAGCTTGGGGTTAGGAGCGGCACCTACAGATACGCAGTATTTT
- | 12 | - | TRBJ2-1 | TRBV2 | CASSNRPNEQFF | TGTGCCAGCAGTAACAGGCCCAATGAGCAGTTCTTC
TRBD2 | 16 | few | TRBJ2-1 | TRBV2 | CASNSGLLAGYNEQFF | TGTGCCAGCAATTCCGGCCTACTAGCGGGATACAATGAGCAGTTCTTC
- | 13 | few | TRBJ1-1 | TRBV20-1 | CSARDLVGAEAFF | TGCAGTGCTAGAGATCTTGTAGGGGCTGAAGCTTTCTTT
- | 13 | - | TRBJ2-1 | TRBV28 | CASSGGYGNEQFF | TGTGCCAGCAGTGGGGGGTATGGGAATGAGCAGTTCTTC